This paragraph covers one T cell receptor beta chain sequence. Its antigen is unknown. The data originate from a study of radiation and T cells in renal cell carcinoma. Study-level findings and limits: From baseline, blood top tumor clonotypes peaked at 2 weeks post-radiation.

Time point defined: baseline pretreatment blood. The treatment is: 15 Gy SBRT to primary tumor, nephrectomy 4 weeks later. Radiation-treated patients gave blood at baseline, week 2 and week 4. This renal cell carcinoma was of the clear cell type. V lost 4 bases and J 8 bases, leaving 14 bases between the germline ends. This CDR3 is 13 amino acids long. Per the germline V gene, CDR1 is LNHDA and CDR2 is SQIVND (reference sequence). Sequencing used immunoSEQ multiplex PCR; TCRdb keeps in-frame clones, though not all of them. The table records about 61,000 clones, approximately 84% of them present only once.

This TCR was recovered from a man between 60 and 70 years old with renal cell carcinoma. This specimen was blood, taken from a patient whose treatment included radiotherapy and nephrectomy. The rearrangement links TRBV19 to TRBJ1-2; D may be TRBD1 (5 bases). CDR3 nucleotide sequence: TGTGCCAGTAGTACCAACGGGGGGACCGGCTACACCTTC. As protein: CASSTNGGTGYTF.